The 24 T cell receptor beta chains given below trace back to one sample, sequenced in a study of blood T cell repertoires in COVID-19. Profiled with immunoSEQ multiplex PCR; TCRdb holds only in-frame clones, not every one. The top ten hold roughly 0.25% of the sample, which has over 600,000 clones, over 80% seen once. What was sequenced was peripheral blood. These receptors came from a woman aged 18 to 35 with acute or convalescent COVID-19.

The chain is built from TRBV7-6 and TRBJ2-1; no clear D. This CDR3 is built from 14 residues. Germline CDR1 SGHVS, CDR2 FNYEAQ. V lost 1 base and J 0 bases, leaving 4 bases between the germline ends. CDR3 amino acids: CASSLEPSYNEQFF. In DNA form, the CDR3 reads TGTGCCAGCAGCTTAGAGCCCTCCTACAATGAGCAGTTCTTC.

This chain joins TRBV12-2 and TRBJ2-7; the table's D call, TRBD1, has no DNA check behind it. TRBV12-2 is designated a pseudogene. CDR3 size: 16 residues. Here the CDR3 reads CASRLAIAREGYEQYF. The CDR3, as DNA: TGTGCAAGTCGCTTAGCTATAGCCAGGGAAGGCTACGAGCAGTACTTC.

The V call is TRBV5-4, the J call TRBJ1-1, with D possibly matching TRBD1 (5 bases). CDR1 is SGHNT and CDR2 is YYREEE in the germline V gene (reference sequence). There are 16 residues in the CDR3. V lost 4 bases and J 2 bases, leaving 18 bases between the germline ends. CDR3 region: CASSPGGTSLNTEAFF. CDR3 bases: TGTGCCAGCAGCCCGGGGGGGACCTCACTAAACACTGAAGCTTTCTTT.

The genes are TRBV30 and TRBJ1-2, with 9 bases lining up with TRBD1. The CDR3 contains 14 residues. V dropped 2 bases and J dropped 6; count of bases not matched to a gene: 7. CDR1 and CDR2 from the germline V gene are GTSNPN and SVGIG (reference sequence). Here the CDR3 reads CAWSPDRGGHGYTF. The CDR3 region has the DNA TGTGCCTGGAGTCCGGACAGGGGAGGGCATGGCTACACCTTC.

The sample holds many counts of this clone. The sample contains more than one DNA sequence encoding this CDR3. The chain employs TRBV6-5 and TRBJ1-2; D not resolved. Trimming removed 8 bases from V and 5 bases from J, with 9 bases in between. The CDR3 sequence is 11 residues long. CDR1 and CDR2 from the germline V gene are MNHEY and SVGAGI. The CDR3 protein is CASRSSYGYTF. The CDR3 nucleotides read TGTGCCAGCCGGAGTTCGTATGGCTACACCTTC.

The rearrangement links TRBV5-8 to TRBJ2-3, with a weak D call TRBD2 (5 bases). Trimming stripped 2 bases from V and 6 bases from J, with 16 bases between. Germline V gives CDR1 SGHTS, CDR2 YDEGEE. The CDR3 extends over 15 amino acids. The CDR3 reads CASSFWSGNRDTQYF. The CDR3 DNA sequence: TGTGCCAGCAGCTTCTGGTCGGGGAACCGGGATACGCAGTATTTT.

The chain couples TRBV6-6 to TRBJ2-7; D is uncertain. Trimming removed 0 bases from V and 3 bases from J, with 12 bases in between. CDR1 is MNHNY, CDR2 SVGAGI, per germline (reference sequence). CDR3 length: 15 residues. CDR3 in amino acids: CASSYSIQANYEQYF. In nucleotides, the CDR3 is TGTGCCAGCAGTTACTCGATTCAGGCCAACTACGAGCAGTACTTC.

The chain carries TRBV30 and TRBJ1-1; 7 bases agree with TRBD1. CDR3 length: 16 amino acids. The V segment lost 0 bases and the J segment 3 bases; nucleotides outside the gene matches: 10. The germline gives CDR1 GTSNPN, CDR2 SVGIG (reference sequence). The CDR3 DNA reads TGTGCCTGGAGTGTGAGGGGGCCGGGTCCTTACACTGAAGCTTTCTTT. Translating gives CAWSVRGPGPYTEAFF.

The chain uses TRBV25-1 and TRBJ1-1, with unresolved D. The CDR3 spans 13 residues. The germline V and J ends were trimmed by 6 bases and 4 bases, with 12 bases remaining between them. Germline V CDR1 and CDR2: MGHDK, SYGVNS. The CDR3 DNA follows: TGTGCCAGCAGACTCACTTCTGGCACTGAAGCTTTCTTT. It translates to CASRLTSGTEAFF.

The V and J genes are TRBV24-1 and TRBJ2-2; 10 bases align to TRBD1. The CDR3 loop spans 16 amino acids. J was trimmed by 3 bases and V by 7 bases; bases with no gene match: 7. Germline V gene data show CDR1 as KGHDR and CDR2 as SFDVKD. The CDR3 loop reads CATRKTGGADTGELFF. Written as DNA, the CDR3 is TGTGCCACCAGGAAGACAGGGGGCGCGGACACCGGGGAGCTGTTTTTT.

This clone was recorded a few times. V is TRBV3-1 (or the pseudogene TRBV3-2) and J is TRBJ1-4; maybe TRBD1 (6 bases). V dropped 3 bases and J dropped 13 bases, with 21 bases sitting between them. The length of the CDR3 is 15 residues. Looked up from germline, CDR1 is LGHDT and CDR2 is YNNKEL (reference sequence). The CDR3 DNA sequence: TGTGCCAGCAGCCAGTTCCTGTCAGGGGCGCTTATACTGTTTTTT. Translating gives CASSQFLSGALILFF.

This clone came up once. The chain uses TRBV7-8 and TRBJ1-1; D unresolved. Germline V CDR1 and CDR2: SGHVS, FQNEAQ. V lost 4 bases and J 0 bases, leaving 15 bases between the germline ends. The CDR3 has 16 residues. The CDR3: CASSYTPTTLNTEAFF. The CDR3 nucleotides are TGTGCCAGCAGCTACACGCCGACAACCTTGAACACTGAAGCTTTCTTT.

V and J are TRBV12-5 and TRBJ2-1, with D hard to call. CDR1 is LGHNT, CDR2 FRNRAP, per germline. The V and J ends lost 8 bases and 4 bases respectively, with 9 bases between them. CDR3 length equals 12 residues. The CDR3 spells CASNSAYNEQFF. In DNA, the CDR3 is TGTGCTAGTAACTCCGCATACAATGAGCAGTTCTTC.

V and J are TRBV27 and TRBJ2-2; no clear D gene. The germline gives CDR1 MNHEY, CDR2 SMNVEV (reference sequence). The CDR3 runs to 13 residues. Trimming removed 6 bases at V and 6 bases at J, with 11 bases between. The CDR3: CASSQNEAGELFF. CDR3 sequence (DNA): TGTGCCAGCAGCCAAAATGAGGCCGGGGAGCTGTTTTTT.

The CDR3 spells CASTPTGGDYGYTF. The CDR3 DNA sequence: TGTGCCAGTACCCCCACAGGGGGCGACTATGGCTACACCTTC. The rearrangement uses TRBV19 and TRBJ1-2; 9 nucleotides agree with TRBD1. V gave up 7 bases and J gave up 3 bases; unmatched junction bases: 6. The germline V gene has CDR1 LNHDA and CDR2 SQIVND (reference sequence). CDR3 length equals 14 residues.

The rearrangement uses TRBV5-6 and TRBJ2-6; D may be TRBD2 (5 bases). The CDR3 runs 16 residues. Trimming took off 0 bases at V and 2 bases at J, with 9 bases between the two ends. Germline CDR1 is SGHDT and CDR2 is YYEEEE. The CDR3 DNA reads as TGTGCCAGCAGCTTGGGTCTGGGAGCTGGGGCCAACGTCCTGACTTTC. This translates into CASSLGLGAGANVLTF.

The V gene is TRBV4-1, the J gene TRBJ2-1; D is unclear. Trimming left V 5 bases short and J 0 bases short, with 14 bases between. Germline V gene sequence: CDR1 MGHRA, CDR2 YSYEKL. The CDR3 runs to 16 residues. The DNA of the CDR3 is TGCGCCAGCAGCTATAGAACCTCTAGCTCCTACAATGAGCAGTTCTTC. Its protein product is CASSYRTSSSYNEQFF.

The CDR3 loop reads CASSLLVGPRTDTQYF. CDR3 in DNA: TGTGCCAGCAGCTTGCTTGTTGGGCCACGCACAGATACGCAGTATTTT. V and J are TRBV5-6 and TRBJ2-3, with D uncertain. Germline V gene lookup returns CDR1 SGHDT and CDR2 YYEEEE. The CDR3 has 16 residues. The V gene lost 1 base and the J gene lost 1 base, with 13 bases spanning the gap.

The V call is TRBV7-9, the J call TRBJ1-5, with D unclear. Germline CDR1 and CDR2: SEHNR and FQNEAQ (reference sequence). The CDR3 extends over 15 amino acids. V was clipped by 3 bases and J by 0 bases, with 9 bases between them. This CDR3 is CASSFGQYSNQPQHF. In DNA, the CDR3 is TGTGCCAGCAGCTTTGGGCAGTATAGCAATCAGCCCCAGCATTTT.

The chain joins TRBV24-1 to TRBJ2-2; D remains ambiguous. The germline V and J ends were trimmed by 1 base and 5 bases, with 7 bases remaining between them. The germline V gene encodes CDR1 KGHDR and CDR2 SFDVKD. The CDR3 runs to 14 residues. The CDR3 here is CATSDFRDTGELFF. The CDR3 region has the DNA TGTGCCACCAGTGATTTTAGAGATACCGGGGAGCTGTTTTTT.

The V gene is TRBV27, the J gene TRBJ2-1; TRBD2 matches 10 bases. The V and J ends lost 5 bases and 0 bases, in that order; junction bases with no gene match: 1. CDR3 length: 15 amino acids. CDR1 MNHEY and CDR2 SMNVEV come from the germline V gene (reference sequence). CDR3 residues: CASSIAGGSYNEQFF. The CDR3 nucleotides are TGTGCCAGCAGTATAGCGGGGGGCTCCTACAATGAGCAGTTCTTC.

This clone is a singleton in its sample. The rearrangement joins TRBV6-6 to TRBJ1-2, with 8 bases aligning to TRBD1. Looked up from germline, CDR1 is MNHNY and CDR2 is SVGAGI (reference sequence). The CDR3 consists of 13 residues. V was pared by 0 bases and J by 8 bases, with 2 bases of the junction left unmatched. The CDR3 bases are TGTGCCAGCAGTTACTCCGGACAGGGAGGCTACACCTTC. Its translation is CASSYSGQGGYTF.

CDR3 DNA sequence: TGTGCCAGCAGCCAATTGGACAGTTTATTGGGAAACATTCAGTACTTC. Residues: CASSQLDSLLGNIQYF. The chain carries TRBV14 and TRBJ2-4; maybe TRBD1 (6 bases). The CDR3 runs 16 residues. V lost 2 bases, J lost 6 bases, and 17 bases lay in between. CDR1 is SGHDN and CDR2 is FVKESK in the germline V gene.

The chain recombines TRBV24-1 with TRBJ2-3; no clear D gene. The CDR3 length is 10 residues. In germline, CDR1 is KGHDR, CDR2 SFDVKD. Trimming stripped 9 bases from V and 8 bases from J, with 8 bases between. CDR3 loop: CATGTTTQYF. The DNA of the CDR3 is TGTGCCACCGGCACAACTACGCAGTATTTT.